This TCR beta chain was recovered during a study of early stage breast cancer tumors. Study-wide points: Compared with adjacent normal breast, tumors showed about 2.5-fold denser, more clonal T cells. Blood repertoires resembled normal breast more than tumor. Commonly generated sequences made up most enriched TCRB sequences shared between patients.

Note on this clone: Its antigen is currently unknown.

Some clones are missing from TCRdb's copy, which holds only in-frame ones; the method was immunoSEQ multiplex PCR. Of more than 5,500 clones listed, about 73% are singletons. Sufficient DNA from normal breast often required roughly 90-310 mg tissue. V shed 4 bases, J shed 0 bases, and the junction held 4 bases outside the gene matches. The germline V gene has CDR1 LNHDA and CDR2 SQIVND (reference sequence). This CDR3 has 15 residues. The specimen was normal breast tissue next to the tumor. This sequence was found in a person aged 40-50 years with breast cancer. The gene calls are TRBV19 and TRBJ2-7, with TRBD1 identical over 9 bases. The DNA of the CDR3 is TGTGCCAGTAGTAGGGGACAGGGATACTCCTACGAGCAGTACTTC. Amino acid sequence: CASSRGQGYSYEQYF.